This record concerns one T cell receptor (beta chain) sequence. The length of the CDR3 is 16 residues. Between the trimmed V and J ends, which lost 3 bases and 2 bases, there was a span of 16 bases. Germline V gene data show CDR1 as LNHDA and CDR2 as SQIVND (reference sequence). This record belongs to a study of blood T cell repertoires in COVID-19. As for the study in general: Samples came from the United States, Italy and Spain, spanning acute and convalescent COVID-19. In each case, the material was cDNA or gDNA derived from T cells, B-cell-depleted T cells, or PBMCs.

In the authors' methods: Reference gene primer amplification gave nucleated cell count estimates. Assay: immunoSEQ multiplex PCR; the TCRdb copy retains only in-frame clones and omits some. Clone size and V and J calls were adopted from that table, with D and trimming inferred from the DNA. The table includes 200,000 or so clones, under 90% detected once. J is TRBJ1-2 and V is TRBV19, with a possible D match to TRBD1 (5 bases). Sequenced sample: peripheral blood. The sequence derives from a man aged 50 to 60 with acute or convalescent COVID-19. DNA of the CDR3: TGTGCCAGTAGTATGGGGGGGGTCCAAAAGAACTATGGCTACACCTTC. This translates into CASSMGGVQKNYGYTF. Combining the CDR3 with reference TRBV19 and TRBJ1-2 gives the whole variable domain DGGITQSPKYLFRKEGQNVTLSCEQNLNHDAMYWYRQDPGQGLRLIYYSQIVNDFQKGDIAEGYSVSREKKESFPLTVTSAQKNPTAFYLCASSMGGVQKNYGYTFGSGTRLTVV.